The source of this T cell receptor (beta chain) is a study of CD8 T cells in ankylosing spondylitis. Overall study results and limits: Disease-linked clones, CD8+, were relatively rare in peripheral blood. Within ankylosing spondylitis blood, a TCR beta motif made up of roughly eight highly homologous variants appeared to be characteristic. Prior work had noted some motif variants in reactive arthritis blood and synovial fluid. Significant enrichment of disease-linked clones was reported in matched ankylosing spondylitis synovial fluid.

TCRdb reanalysed the 5' RACE reads using MiXCR and keeps one entry per CDR3 protein. The sample consists of 750,000 to 850,000 distinct CDR3 sequences, around 11% of them appearing once. Ten or more counts support this clonotype. Its antigen is not identified. The V gene's germline CDR1 is SGHTA and CDR2 FQGTGA. The CDR3 runs 16 residues. The J segment lost 2 bases and the V segment lost 1 base, leaving 2 bases of the junction unmatched. The specimen was blood, either unsorted or a sorted T cell fraction (not recorded which). This TCR was recovered from a male donor with ankylosing spondylitis. J is TRBJ2-6 and V is TRBV7-3; 7 bases match TRBD1. CDR3 DNA sequence: TGTGCCAGCAGCTTAAGAGGGGGCGCTGGGGCCAACGTCCTGACTTTC. This translates into CASSLRGGAGANVLTF. Drawing the rest from reference TRBV7-3 and TRBJ2-6, the complete variable domain is GAGVSQTPSNKVTEKGKYVELRCDPISGHTALYWYRQSLGQGPEFLIYFQGTGAADDSGLPNDRFFAVRPEGSVSTLKIQRTERGDSAVYLCASSLRGGAGANVLTFGAGSRLTVL.